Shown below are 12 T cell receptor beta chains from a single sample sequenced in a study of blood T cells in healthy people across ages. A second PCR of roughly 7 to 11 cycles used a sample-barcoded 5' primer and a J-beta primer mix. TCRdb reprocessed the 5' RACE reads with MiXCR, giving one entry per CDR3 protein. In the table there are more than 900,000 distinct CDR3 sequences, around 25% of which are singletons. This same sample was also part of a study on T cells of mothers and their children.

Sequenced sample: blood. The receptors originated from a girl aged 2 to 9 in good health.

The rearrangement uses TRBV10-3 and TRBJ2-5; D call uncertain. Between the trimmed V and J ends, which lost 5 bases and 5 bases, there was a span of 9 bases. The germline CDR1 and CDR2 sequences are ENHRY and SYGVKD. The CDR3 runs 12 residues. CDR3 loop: CAISPIGETQYF. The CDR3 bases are TGTGCCATCAGTCCAATAGGGGAGACCCAGTACTTC.

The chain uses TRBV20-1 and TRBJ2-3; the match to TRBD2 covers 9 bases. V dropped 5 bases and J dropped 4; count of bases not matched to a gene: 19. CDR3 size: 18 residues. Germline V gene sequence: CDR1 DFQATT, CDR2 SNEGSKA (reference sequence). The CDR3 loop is CSADIRQRGLAISDTQYF. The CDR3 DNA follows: TGCAGTGCTGACATCCGTCAACGAGGACTAGCGATTTCAGATACGCAGTATTTT.

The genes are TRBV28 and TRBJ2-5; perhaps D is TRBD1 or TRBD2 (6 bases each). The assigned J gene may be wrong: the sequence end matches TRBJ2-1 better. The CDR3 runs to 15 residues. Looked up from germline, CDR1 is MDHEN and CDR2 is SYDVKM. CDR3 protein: CATRGGVAESFEQFF. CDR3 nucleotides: TGTGCCACCAGGGGCGGAGTAGCGGAATCATTTGAGCAGTTCTTC.

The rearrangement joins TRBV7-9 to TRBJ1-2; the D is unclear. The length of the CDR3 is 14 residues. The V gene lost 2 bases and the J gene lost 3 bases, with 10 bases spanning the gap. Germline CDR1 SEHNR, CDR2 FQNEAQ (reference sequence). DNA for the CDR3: TGTGCCAGCAGCTTATTGGAGACGGACTATGGCTACACCTTC. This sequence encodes CASSLLETDYGYTF.

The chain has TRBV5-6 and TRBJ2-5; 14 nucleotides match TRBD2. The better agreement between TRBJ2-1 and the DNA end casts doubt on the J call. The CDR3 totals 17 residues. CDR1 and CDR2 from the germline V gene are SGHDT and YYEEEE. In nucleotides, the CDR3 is TGTGCCAGCAGCTCGCGCCGACTAGCGGGAGGGTACAATGAGCAGTTCTTC. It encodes CASSSRRLAGGYNEQFF.

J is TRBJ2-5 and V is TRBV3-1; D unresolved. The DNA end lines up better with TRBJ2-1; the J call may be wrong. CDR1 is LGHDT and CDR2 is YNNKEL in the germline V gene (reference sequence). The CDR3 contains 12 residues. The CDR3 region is CASSPGPGEQFF. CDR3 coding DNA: TGTGCCAGCAGCCCGGGCCCTGGCGAGCAGTTCTTC.

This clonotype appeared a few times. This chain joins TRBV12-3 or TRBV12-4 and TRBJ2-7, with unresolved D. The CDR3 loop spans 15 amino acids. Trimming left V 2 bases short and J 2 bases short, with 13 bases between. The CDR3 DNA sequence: TGTGCCAGCAGTTTACACGGCCTGAAACCCTACGAGCAGTACTTC. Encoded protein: CASSLHGLKPYEQYF.

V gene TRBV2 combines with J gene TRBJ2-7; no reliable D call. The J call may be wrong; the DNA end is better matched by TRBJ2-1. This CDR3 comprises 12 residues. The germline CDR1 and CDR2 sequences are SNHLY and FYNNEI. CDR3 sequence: CASSERINEQFF. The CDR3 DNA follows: TGTGCCAGCAGTGAACGTATTAATGAGCAGTTCTTC.

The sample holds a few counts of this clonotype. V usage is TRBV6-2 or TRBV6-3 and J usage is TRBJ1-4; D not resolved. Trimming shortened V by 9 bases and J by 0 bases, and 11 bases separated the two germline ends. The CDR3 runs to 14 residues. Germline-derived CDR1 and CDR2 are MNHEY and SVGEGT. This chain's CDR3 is CASSTRATNEKLFF. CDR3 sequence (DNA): TGTGCCAGTTCCACGCGAGCAACTAATGAAAAACTGTTTTTT.

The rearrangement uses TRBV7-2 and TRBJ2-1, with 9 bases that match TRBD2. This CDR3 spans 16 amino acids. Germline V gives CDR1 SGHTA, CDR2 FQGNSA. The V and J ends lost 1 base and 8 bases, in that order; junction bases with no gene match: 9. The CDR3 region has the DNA TGTGCCAGCAGCTTAGGGTCAGCGGGGGGCCTCGATGAGCAGTTCTTC. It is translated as CASSLGSAGGLDEQFF. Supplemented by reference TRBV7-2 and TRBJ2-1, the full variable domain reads GAGVSQSPSNKVTEKGKDVELRCDPISGHTALYWYRQSLGQGLEFLIYFQGNSAPDKSGLPSDRFSAERTGGSVSTLTIQRTQQEDSAVYLCASSLGSAGGLDEQFFGPGTRLTVL.

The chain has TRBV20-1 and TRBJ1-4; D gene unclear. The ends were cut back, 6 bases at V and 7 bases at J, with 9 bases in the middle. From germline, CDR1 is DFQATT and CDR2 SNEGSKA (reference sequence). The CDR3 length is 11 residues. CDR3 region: CSALVVEKLFF. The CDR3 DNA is TGCAGTGCATTGGTGGTTGAAAAACTGTTTTTT.

CDR3 sequence reads: CASSQDVGTYNEQFF. The CDR3 DNA sequence: TGTGCCAGCAGCCAAGATGTGGGCACCTACAATGAGCAGTTCTTC. The chain joins TRBV3-1 to TRBJ2-1; D unresolved. Germline V gene data show CDR1 as LGHDT and CDR2 as YNNKEL (reference sequence). CDR3 length equals 15 residues. V lost 0 bases and J 2 bases, leaving 8 bases between the germline ends.